Sequencing of this T cell receptor (beta chain) was carried out in a study of breast tumors, draining lymph nodes, adjacent tissues (TCRdb year 2016). General notes on the study: TCR beta repertoires were compared across tumor, adjacent nontumor tissue and axillary lymph nodes obtained from breast cancer patients. The study was designed to assess the relationships and possible T-cell exchange between tumor, surrounding tissue and draining lymph node repertoires in human breast cancer. Study-wide conclusions, independent of this receptor: Rather than being directly demonstrated, the conclusion that tumor T cells originate in lymph nodes was presented as consistent with a hypothesis. A scenario in which most tumor T cells derive from the lymph node and then expand within tumor tissue was judged to be consistent with the data. Tumor and nontumor tissue repertoires were found to be significantly more similar in luminal-like than in basal-like breast cancer. T-cell repertoire diversity in tumors was found to be lower than in lymph nodes but higher than in nontumor tissue, and preferential V and J gene usage was observed.

This clonotype has at least ten counts. Its antigen is currently not known. No quality values exist for individual bases; no much larger clone is one base distant. V and J are truncated by 3 bases and 5 bases respectively, leaving an intervening sequence of 8 bases. CDR1 and CDR2, looked up from the germline V gene, are SGHVS and FQNEAQ. The cysteine opens and the phenylalanine closes a CDR3 of 13 amino acids. Only the CDR3 part of the read is kept: 39 bases, read in frame from the first base. Lymph node samples were obtained from the axillary draining lymph nodes of breast cancer patients. TCRdb names Illumina HiSeq 2000 as the instrument used. TCR beta chain libraries were generated by multiplex PCR amplification. High-throughput sequencing was used to analyze the amplified TCR beta chain products. TCRdb took the public reads, trimmed them with fastp at Q25, ran MiXCR for clone calling and kept in-frame beta chains. Rows are unified per CDR3 protein, each entry keeping the most common DNA and genes. The sample table records 200,000 or so distinct CDR3 sequences; approximately 33% of these occur just once. Roughly 4% of the sample rests with the top ten.

The sequence joins TRBV7-8 to TRBJ1-5, with the identity of the D gene unclear. The sequencing input was axillary lymph node tissue. This TCR derives from a female donor with breast cancer. Some clones in this sample may be carry-over from other donors' samples. The nucleotide sequence is given as TGTGCCAGCAGCTTTGGTGCAGATCAGCCCCAGCATTTT. This encodes CASSFGADQPQHF.